This section outlines one TCR beta chain sequence together with its context. Method: immunoSEQ multiplex PCR; TCRdb's copy keeps in-frame clones and lacks some. Among 60,000 to 75,000 clones listed, about 95% were seen once. J gave up 5 bases and V 2 bases, and 9 bases lay outside the gene matches. This CDR3 spans 17 amino acids. In germline, CDR1 is MGHRA, CDR2 YSYEKL. This sample was included in a study of human thymus T cells. The study used thymus tissue resected during corrective heart surgery. Material: thymus tissue. The sequence came from a girl less than two years old with a congenital heart defect but otherwise immunologically healthy. The chain couples TRBV4-1 to TRBJ2-3, with TRBD2 identical over 11 bases. CDR3: CASSQRFSGRGGDTQYF. DNA for the CDR3: TGCGCCAGCAGCCAAAGGTTTAGCGGGAGGGGGGGAGATACGCAGTATTTT.